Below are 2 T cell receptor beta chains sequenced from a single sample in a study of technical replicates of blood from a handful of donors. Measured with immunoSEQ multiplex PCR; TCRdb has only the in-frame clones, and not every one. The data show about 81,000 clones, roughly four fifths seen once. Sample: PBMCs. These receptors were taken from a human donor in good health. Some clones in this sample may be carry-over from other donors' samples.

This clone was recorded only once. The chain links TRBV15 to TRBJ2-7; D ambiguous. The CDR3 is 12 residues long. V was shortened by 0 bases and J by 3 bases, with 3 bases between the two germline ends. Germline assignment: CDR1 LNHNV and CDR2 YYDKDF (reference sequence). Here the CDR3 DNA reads TGTGCCACCAGCAGAGATCACTACGAGCAGTACTTC. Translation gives CATSRDHYEQYF.

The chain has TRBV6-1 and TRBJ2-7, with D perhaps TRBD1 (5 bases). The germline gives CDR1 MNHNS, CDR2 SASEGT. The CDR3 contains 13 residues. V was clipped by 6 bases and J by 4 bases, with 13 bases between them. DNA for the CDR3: TGTGCCAGCAGATTAGGCAGGACATACGAGCAGTACTTC. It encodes CASRLGRTYEQYF.